Described below is a single TCR beta chain sequence and its context. Its antigen remains unknown. Data came from immunoSEQ multiplex PCR; TCRdb stores just in-frame clones and leaves some out. Of 1,400,000 or so clones listed, approximately 98.5% are singletons. This sample was taken from a study of shared clonotypes between healthy human individuals. Study background: The plates for each donor numbered three CD4 naive, three CD4 memory, two CD8 naive and one CD8 memory.

The donors, all of them Caucasian adults, lived in Nashville, Tennessee. CD4+ cells underwent separation, giving CD45RA+ naive and CD45RA-negative memory subsets. General study results and limits: Naive subsets, compared against memory subsets, generally had larger estimated richness values.

The V and J ends lost 1 base and 4 bases respectively, with 11 bases between them. The CDR3 is 15 amino acids. The germline gives CDR1 LNHDA, CDR2 SQIVND (reference sequence). The sample taken for sequencing was naive CD4+ T cells sorted from blood. The subset denotes: CD45RA+ positively selected. The TCR was taken from a man aged 25 to 40 in good health. The gene calls are TRBV19 and TRBJ1-5; D may be TRBD1 (5 bases). CDR3 in DNA: TGTGCCAGTAGTATAGGACGGGGGTTAAATCAGCCCCAGCATTTT. It encodes CASSIGRGLNQPQHF. Together with reference TRBV19 and TRBJ1-5, the CDR3 gives the full variable domain: DGGITQSPKYLFRKEGQNVTLSCEQNLNHDAMYWYRQDPGQGLRLIYYSQIVNDFQKGDIAEGYSVSREKKESFPLTVTSAQKNPTAFYLCASSIGRGLNQPQHFGDGTRLSIL.